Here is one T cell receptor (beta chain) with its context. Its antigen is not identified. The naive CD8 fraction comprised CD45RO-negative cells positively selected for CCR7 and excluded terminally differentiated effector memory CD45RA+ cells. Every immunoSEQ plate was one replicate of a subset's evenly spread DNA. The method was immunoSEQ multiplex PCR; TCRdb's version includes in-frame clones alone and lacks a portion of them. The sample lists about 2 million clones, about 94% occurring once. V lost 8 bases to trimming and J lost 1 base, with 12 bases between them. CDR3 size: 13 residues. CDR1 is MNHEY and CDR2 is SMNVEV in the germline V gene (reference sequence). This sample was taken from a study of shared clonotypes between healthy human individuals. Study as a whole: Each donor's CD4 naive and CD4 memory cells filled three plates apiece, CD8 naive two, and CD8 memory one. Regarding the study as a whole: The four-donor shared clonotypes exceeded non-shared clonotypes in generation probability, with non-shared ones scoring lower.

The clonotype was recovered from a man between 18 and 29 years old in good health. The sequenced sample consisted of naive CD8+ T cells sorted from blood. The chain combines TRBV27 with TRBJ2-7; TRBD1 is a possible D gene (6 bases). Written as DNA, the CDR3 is TGTGCCAGCGGATTCGGACAGTCCTACGAGCAGTACTTC. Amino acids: CASGFGQSYEQYF.